Below are 28 T cell receptor beta chains sequenced from a single sample in a study of blood T cell repertoires in COVID-19. The repertoire was sequenced with immunoSEQ multiplex PCR; TCRdb's copy has only in-frame clones and lacks some. The repertoire holds under 350,000 clones, with roughly 80% as singletons. Sequencing was done on a sample of peripheral blood. The receptors stem from a woman in her 50s who had recovered from COVID-19.

This sequence joins TRBV7-8 and TRBJ2-1; 7 nucleotides line up with TRBD1. The CDR3 is made up of 13 amino acids. With V trimmed by 3 bases and J by 12 bases, 8 bases remained unmatched. CDR1 and CDR2 from the germline V gene are SGHVS and FQNEAQ. CDR3 in amino acids: CASSLTGWDGQFF. The CDR3 DNA sequence: TGTGCCAGCAGCTTGACAGGGTGGGATGGGCAGTTCTTC.

This sequence joins TRBV4-2 and TRBJ2-3, with 9 positions matching TRBD2. V shed 1 base, J shed 14 bases, and the junction held 4 bases outside the gene matches. The CDR3 contains 12 residues. CDR1 LGHNA and CDR2 YNFKEQ come from the germline V gene. Here the CDR3 reads CASSQGGLAVYF. The CDR3 DNA reads as TGTGCCAGCAGCCAAGGGGGACTAGCCGTGTATTTT.

This clone was observed once. The chain couples TRBV6-2 or TRBV6-3 to TRBJ2-7; 9 bases fit TRBD1. The CDR3 runs 15 residues. The germline V gene has CDR1 MNHEY and CDR2 SVGEGT. Germline trimming cut 6 bases from V and 4 bases from J; bases unmatched to any gene: 10. The CDR3 nucleotides are TGTGCCAGCAGACCTACCGGGACAGGGTCGTACGAGCAGTACTTC. It yields the protein CASRPTGTGSYEQYF.

The chain recombines TRBV7-2 with TRBJ2-7, with 11 positions matching TRBD1. Germline CDR1 is SGHTA and CDR2 is FQGNSA. V shed 5 bases, J shed 6 bases, and the junction held 9 bases outside the gene matches. The CDR3 has 15 amino acids. The CDR3 DNA sequence: TGTGCCAGCAGCCTGACTAGGACAGGGGGCGGCGAGCAGTACTTC. It is translated as CASSLTRTGGGEQYF. Filled out from reference TRBV7-2 and TRBJ2-7, the complete variable domain reads GAGVSQSPSNKVTEKGKDVELRCDPISGHTALYWYRQSLGQGLEFLIYFQGNSAPDKSGLPSDRFSAERTGGSVSTLTIQRTQQEDSAVYLCASSLTRTGGGEQYFGPGTRLTVT.

The chain recombines TRBV27 with TRBJ2-1; possibly TRBD1 for D (6 bases). Trimming left V 6 bases short and J 5 bases short, with 17 bases between. The CDR3 has 15 residues. Germline V lookup: CDR1 MNHEY, CDR2 SMNVEV (reference sequence). DNA for the CDR3: TGTGCCAGCAGATCCAGACAGGTTCCCCACAATGAGCAGTTCTTC. Translated, it gives CASRSRQVPHNEQFF.

This clone was seen just once. The chain links TRBV5-1 to TRBJ1-5; 7 bases map to TRBD1. With 5 bases clipped from V and 6 bases from J, the junction kept 11 bases outside the gene matches. From germline, CDR1 is SGHRS and CDR2 YFSETQ. The CDR3 covers 15 residues. The CDR3 reads CASRSWTGQFQPQHF. As DNA, the CDR3 is TGCGCCAGCAGATCCTGGACAGGTCAGTTTCAGCCCCAGCATTTT.

V gene TRBV3-1 (or the pseudogene TRBV3-2) combines with J gene TRBJ2-5; 14 nucleotides agree with TRBD2. This CDR3 is 17 amino acids long. J gave up 4 bases and V 4 bases, and 8 bases lay outside the gene matches. Per germline, CDR1 LGHDT and CDR2 YNNKEL (reference sequence). The CDR3 is CASSPKTSGRAGETQYF. The CDR3 region has the DNA TGTGCCAGCAGCCCAAAGACTAGCGGGAGGGCCGGAGAGACCCAGTACTTC.

The chain employs TRBV6-6 and TRBJ1-4, with D possibly being TRBD1 (5 bases). CDR3 length: 14 residues. The germline V and J ends were trimmed by 2 bases and 3 bases, with 7 bases remaining between them. Looked up from germline, CDR1 is MNHNY and CDR2 is SVGAGI (reference sequence). The CDR3 protein is CASSYGASNEKLFF. The CDR3 nucleotides are TGTGCCAGCAGTTACGGGGCCTCTAATGAAAAACTGTTTTTT.

The V call is TRBV28, the J call TRBJ1-2; 10 bases align to TRBD1. This CDR3 comprises 15 residues. CDR1 and CDR2 (germline): MDHEN, SYDVKM. V lost 3 bases and J lost 4; bases outside the gene matches: 5. The CDR3 loop is CASSFGDRGTYGYTF. The CDR3 coding sequence is TGTGCCAGCAGTTTCGGGGACAGGGGTACCTATGGCTACACCTTC.

The rearrangement links TRBV7-7 to TRBJ1-1; D not certain. The CDR3 has 14 amino acids. CDR1 is SSHAT and CDR2 is FNYEAQ in the germline V gene (reference sequence). The V and J ends lost 6 bases and 0 bases respectively, with 11 bases between them. This CDR3 reads CASSPIGMNTEAFF. The CDR3 bases are TGTGCCAGCAGTCCAATCGGGATGAACACTGAAGCTTTCTTT.

This sequence joins TRBV2 and TRBJ2-3; tentatively, D is TRBD2 (5 bases). Germline CDR1 and CDR2: SNHLY and FYNNEI. Trimming removed 6 bases from V and 6 bases from J, with 10 bases in between. The CDR3 extends over 12 amino acids. The CDR3 region has the DNA TGTGCCAGCAGGGACTTGACTGATACGCAGTATTTT. It encodes CASRDLTDTQYF.

The chain has TRBV27 and TRBJ2-1; TRBD1 agrees at 8 bases. CDR3 length: 14 amino acids. Trimming removed 6 bases from V and 5 bases from J; junction bases left unmatched: 6. The germline V gene encodes CDR1 MNHEY and CDR2 SMNVEV (reference sequence). CDR3 in amino acids: CASRATGVHNEQFF. Here the CDR3 DNA reads TGTGCCAGCAGGGCGACAGGGGTCCACAATGAGCAGTTCTTC.

The chain links TRBV11-3 to TRBJ1-3, with unresolved D. Trimming removed 5 bases at V and 1 base at J, with 9 bases between. Germline CDR1 reads SGHNT; CDR2 reads YENEEA. CDR3 length: 14 residues. CDR3 bases: TGTGCCAGCAGCCGCACGGGGTCTGGAAACACCATATATTTT. Its protein is CASSRTGSGNTIYF.

The chain carries TRBV19 and TRBJ2-7; TRBD2 aligns across 7 bases. CDR3 size: 15 residues. V gave up 6 bases and J gave up 0 bases; unmatched junction bases: 8. Germline CDR1 LNHDA, CDR2 SQIVND (reference sequence). The CDR3 region has the DNA TGTGCCAGTAGCTGGGGTAGCGGGTTCTCCTACGAGCAGTACTTC. Translated, it gives CASSWGSGFSYEQYF.

The chain joins TRBV5-1 to TRBJ1-1, with 7 bases lining up with TRBD1. Germline V gene sequence: CDR1 SGHRS, CDR2 YFSETQ. The length of the CDR3 is 15 residues. V trimming: 2 bases; J trimming: 5 bases; junction bases outside the gene matches: 9. CDR3 loop: CASSFSLGGLTEAFF. The DNA of the CDR3 is TGCGCCAGCAGCTTTTCATTAGGGGGCCTGACTGAAGCTTTCTTT.

J is TRBJ1-5 and V is TRBV24-1; the D gene is possibly TRBD1 (6 bases). This CDR3 region has 16 residues. Trimming pared 10 bases from V and 1 base from J, leaving 19 bases between. The germline CDR1 and CDR2 sequences are KGHDR and SFDVKD. The CDR3 nucleotides are TGTGCCACAAGTCCGGCAGGGGCATTGAGCAATCAGCCCCAGCATTTT. This encodes CATSPAGALSNQPQHF.

V gene TRBV5-4 combines with J gene TRBJ2-7, with 7 bases aligning to TRBD2. This CDR3 region has 13 residues. Germline assignment: CDR1 SGHNT and CDR2 YYREEE (reference sequence). J was trimmed by 2 bases and V by 4 bases; bases with no gene match: 3. The CDR3 is CASSPGTTYEQYF. The CDR3 nucleotides read TGTGCCAGCAGCCCGGGGACTACCTACGAGCAGTACTTC.

The chain uses TRBV28 and TRBJ2-1; TRBD2 matches at 16 bases. Germline V gives CDR1 MDHEN, CDR2 SYDVKM. This CDR3 has 22 residues. Trimming cost V 1 base and J 0 bases; bases outside gene matches: 12. CDR3 coding DNA: TGTGCCAGCAGTTTATTAAGATCCACCGGGACTAGCGGGGGGGTCTCCTACAATGAGCAGTTCTTC. Protein product: CASSLLRSTGTSGGVSYNEQFF.

The chain recombines TRBV12-3 or TRBV12-4 with TRBJ1-2; a weak D match, TRBD1 (5 bases). Trimming took off 4 bases at V and 7 bases at J, with 10 bases between the two ends. The CDR3 consists of 12 residues. The DNA of the CDR3 is TGTGCCAGCAGTTCCGGGACTTTTGGCTACACCTTC. Translation gives CASSSGTFGYTF.

A single count supports this clone. J is TRBJ2-3 and V is TRBV5-1, with TRBD2 identical over 9 bases. This CDR3 contains 18 residues. V was clipped by 4 bases and J by 5 bases; unmatched bases: 17. Per the germline V gene, CDR1 is SGHRS and CDR2 is YFSETQ. CDR3 DNA sequence: TGCGCCAGCAGCAGCGGCGCGGGAGGGCCGTTTTTAGTAGATACGCAGTATTTT. Encoded protein: CASSSGAGGPFLVDTQYF.

The chain recombines TRBV3-1 (or the pseudogene TRBV3-2) with TRBJ2-3; possibly TRBD2 for D (6 bases). The CDR3 totals 15 residues. From germline, CDR1 is LGHDT and CDR2 YNNKEL (reference sequence). Trimming removed 4 bases at V and 5 bases at J, with 16 bases between. The CDR3, as DNA: TGTGCCAGCAGCCTCGCGGGGTCGCGCGGAGATACGCAGTATTTT. This encodes CASSLAGSRGDTQYF.

The chain joins TRBV5-1 to TRBJ1-1; D unresolved. This CDR3 is built from 15 residues. CDR1 is SGHRS, CDR2 YFSETQ, per germline. V lost 0 bases and J 4 bases, leaving 13 bases between the germline ends. The CDR3, as DNA: TGCGCCAGCAGCTTGGCACTCGGGGTAAGCACTGAAGCTTTCTTT. It translates to CASSLALGVSTEAFF.

This chain connects TRBV9 to TRBJ2-1; a weak D match, TRBD2 (6 bases). The CDR3 extends over 18 amino acids. The V and J ends lost 4 bases and 8 bases respectively, with 28 bases between them. Germline V gives CDR1 SGDLS, CDR2 YYNGEE. CDR3: CASSPRPDGTPLRYEQFF. In DNA form, the CDR3 reads TGTGCCAGCAGCCCCAGACCAGACGGGACTCCCCTTCGGTATGAGCAGTTCTTC.

This clone was seen only a few times. The CDR3 sequence: CASSLAHRGTGELFF. The CDR3 coding sequence is TGTGCCAGCAGCTTAGCCCACAGGGGAACCGGGGAGCTGTTTTTT. The V gene is TRBV11-2, the J gene TRBJ2-2; the match to TRBD1 covers 7 bases. This CDR3 spans 15 amino acids. The germline gives CDR1 SGHAT, CDR2 FQNNGV. Trimming removed 1 base from V and 5 bases from J; junction bases left unmatched: 4.

The gene calls are TRBV5-4 and TRBJ1-3; D call uncertain. The length of the CDR3 is 13 residues. The germline V gene has CDR1 SGHNT and CDR2 YYREEE (reference sequence). Between the trimmed V and J ends, which lost 5 bases and 4 bases, there was a span of 10 bases. The CDR3 DNA follows: TGTGCCAGCAGGGACTCTGGAGGAAACACCATATATTTT. Amino acids: CASRDSGGNTIYF.

The rearrangement joins TRBV7-2 to TRBJ2-1; the D is unclear. The ends were cut back, 1 base at V and 6 bases at J, with 13 bases in the middle. Germline lookup yields CDR1 SGHTA and CDR2 FQGNSA. There are 15 residues in the CDR3. DNA for the CDR3: TGTGCCAGCAGCTTAGATGCCTCAGGTAGCAATGAGCAGTTCTTC. Protein: CASSLDASGSNEQFF.

V and J are TRBV19 and TRBJ1-6; TRBD1 is a possible D gene (5 bases). The germline V gene encodes CDR1 LNHDA and CDR2 SQIVND (reference sequence). V dropped 3 bases and J dropped 3 bases, with 9 bases sitting between them. The CDR3 loop spans 15 amino acids. In DNA, the CDR3 is TGTGCCAGTAGTATCGGGACTATCTATAATTCACCCCTCCACTTT. This sequence encodes CASSIGTIYNSPLHF.

This clone was seen a handful of times. The chain has TRBV7-9 and TRBJ2-7, with D hard to call. Germline V CDR1 and CDR2: SEHNR, FQNEAQ (reference sequence). The CDR3 totals 14 residues. V was cut by 2 bases and J by 5 bases, with 13 bases left in between. The CDR3 is CASSLRSNRDEQYF. As DNA, the CDR3 is TGTGCCAGCAGCTTAAGGTCAAACCGGGACGAGCAGTACTTC. The full variable domain, completed using reference TRBV7-9 and TRBJ2-7, is DTGVSQNPRHKITKRGQNVTFRCDPISEHNRLYWYRQTLGQGPEFLTYFQNEAQLEKSRLLSDRFSAERPKGSFSTLEIQRTEQGDSAMYLCASSLRSNRDEQYFGPGTRLTVT.